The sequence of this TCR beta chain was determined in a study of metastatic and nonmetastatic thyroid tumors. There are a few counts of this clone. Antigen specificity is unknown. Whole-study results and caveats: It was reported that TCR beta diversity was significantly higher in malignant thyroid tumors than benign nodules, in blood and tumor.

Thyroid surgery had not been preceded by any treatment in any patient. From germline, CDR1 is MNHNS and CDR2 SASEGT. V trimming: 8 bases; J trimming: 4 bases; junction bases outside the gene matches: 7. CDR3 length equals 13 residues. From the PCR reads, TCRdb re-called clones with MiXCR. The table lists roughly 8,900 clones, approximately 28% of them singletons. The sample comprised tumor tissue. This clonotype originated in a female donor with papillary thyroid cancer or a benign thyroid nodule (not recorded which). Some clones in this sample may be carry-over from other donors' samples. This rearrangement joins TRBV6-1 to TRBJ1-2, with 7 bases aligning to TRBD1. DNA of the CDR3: TGTGCCAGCGGTGGGGGACAGAGCTATGGCTACACCTTC. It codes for CASGGGQSYGYTF.